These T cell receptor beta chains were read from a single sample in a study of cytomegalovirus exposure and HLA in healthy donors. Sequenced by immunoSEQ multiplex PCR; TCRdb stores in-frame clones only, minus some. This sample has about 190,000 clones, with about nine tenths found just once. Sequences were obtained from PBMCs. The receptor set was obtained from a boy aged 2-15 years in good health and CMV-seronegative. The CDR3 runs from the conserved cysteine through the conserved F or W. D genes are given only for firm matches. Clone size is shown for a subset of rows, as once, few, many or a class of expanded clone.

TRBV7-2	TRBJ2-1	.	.	CASSPRTKKLNEQFF	TGTGCCAGCAGCCCCCGAACTAAAAAACTGAATGAGCAGTTCTTC
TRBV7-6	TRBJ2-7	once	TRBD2	CASSPTRTSGSYEQYF	TGTGCCAGCAGCCCAACCCGGACTAGCGGGAGCTACGAGCAGTACTTC
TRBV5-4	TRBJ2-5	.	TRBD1	CASSLTGVGGTQYF	TGTGCCAGCAGCCTTACAGGGGTAGGAGGGACCCAGTACTTC
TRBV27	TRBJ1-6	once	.	CASSFRQGGSPLHF	TGTGCCAGCAGTTTCCGGCAGGGTGGCTCACCCCTCCACTTT
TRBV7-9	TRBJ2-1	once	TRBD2	CASSLALLAVYSYNEQFF	TGTGCCAGCAGCTTAGCTCTTCTAGCGGTATACTCCTACAATGAGCAGTTCTTC
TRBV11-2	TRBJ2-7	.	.	CASSLAGGEQYF	TGTGCCAGCAGCCTGGCTGGTGGCGAGCAGTACTTC
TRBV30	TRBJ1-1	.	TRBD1	CAWSQGQGAEAFF	TGTGCCTGGAGTCAGGGACAGGGGGCAGAAGCTTTCTTT
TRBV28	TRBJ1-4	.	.	CASRGDPATNEKLFF	TGTGCCAGCAGGGGCGACCCGGCAACTAATGAAAAACTGTTTTTT
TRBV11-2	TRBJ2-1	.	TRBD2	CASSLVTGGPWREQFF	TGTGCCAGCAGCTTAGTGACGGGAGGGCCCTGGCGGGAGCAGTTCTTC
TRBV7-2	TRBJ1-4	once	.	CASRPGTNEKLFF	TGTGCCAGCAGACCAGGGACTAATGAAAAACTGTTTTTT
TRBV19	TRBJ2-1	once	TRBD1	CASMGRDSTYNEQFF	TGTGCCAGTATGGGACGGGACAGTACCTACAATGAGCAGTTCTTC
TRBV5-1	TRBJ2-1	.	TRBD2	CASSLGGGQNEQFF	TGCGCCAGCAGCTTGGGCGGGGGTCAGAATGAGCAGTTCTTC
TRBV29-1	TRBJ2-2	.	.	CSVGERLGELFF	TGCAGCGTTGGTGAGAGGCTCGGGGAGCTGTTTTTT
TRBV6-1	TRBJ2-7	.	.	CASSLGRSYEQYF	TGTGCCAGCAGTCTAGGGAGGTCCTACGAGCAGTACTTC
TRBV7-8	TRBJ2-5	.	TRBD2	CASSLAGGPETQYF	TGTGCCAGCAGCTTAGCGGGAGGGCCGGAGACCCAGTACTTC
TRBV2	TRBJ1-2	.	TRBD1	CASSETGALGYTF	TGTGCCAGCAGTGAGACAGGGGCACTTGGCTACACCTTC
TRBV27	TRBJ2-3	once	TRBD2	CASSSRTSGSTDTQYF	TGTGCCAGCAGTTCGCGGACTAGCGGTAGCACAGATACGCAGTATTTT
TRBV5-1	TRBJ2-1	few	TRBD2	CASSSAGGYNEQFF	TGCGCCAGCAGCTCGGCGGGGGGGTACAATGAGCAGTTCTTC
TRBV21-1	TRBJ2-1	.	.	CASSKDVRFEGNEQFF	TGTGCCAGCAGCAAAGACGTCCGGTTTGAGGGCAATGAGCAGTTCTTC
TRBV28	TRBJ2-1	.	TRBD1	CASSPPDRAGNEQFF	TGTGCCAGCAGCCCTCCGGACAGGGCAGGCAATGAGCAGTTCTTC
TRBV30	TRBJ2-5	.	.	CAWSRETQYF	TGTGCCTGGAGTCGGGAGACCCAGTACTTC
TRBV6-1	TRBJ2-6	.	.	CASSEQGSASGANVLTF	TGTGCCAGCAGTGAGCAAGGGAGTGCTTCTGGGGCCAACGTCCTGACTTTC
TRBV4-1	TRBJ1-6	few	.	CASSQDPGDDSPLHF	TGCGCCAGCAGCCAAGATCCAGGGGACGATTCACCCCTCCACTTT
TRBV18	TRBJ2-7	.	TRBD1	CASSLAPGDRGVEQYF	TGTGCCAGCTCACTTGCGCCGGGCGACAGGGGTGTCGAGCAGTACTTC
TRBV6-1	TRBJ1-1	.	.	CASSPYAGGTEAFF	TGTGCCAGCAGTCCATACGCGGGGGGGACTGAAGCTTTCTTT
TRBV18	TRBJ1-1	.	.	CASSPRAGWVTEAFF	TGTGCCAGCTCACCTAGGGCAGGGTGGGTCACTGAAGCTTTCTTT
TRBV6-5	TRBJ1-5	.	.	CASSEQSYHQPQHF	TGTGCCAGCAGCGAACAGTCTTACCATCAGCCCCAGCATTTT
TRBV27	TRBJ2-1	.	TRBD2	CASSRSGGRRYNEQFF	TGTGCCAGCAGCAGAAGCGGGGGAAGAAGATACAATGAGCAGTTCTTC
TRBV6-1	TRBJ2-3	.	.	CASRITASTDTQYF	TGTGCCAGCAGGATCACAGCCAGCACAGATACGCAGTATTTT
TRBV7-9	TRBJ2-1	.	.	CASRTGLRLANEQFF	TGTGCCAGCAGGACAGGGTTAAGGCTAGCGAATGAGCAGTTCTTC
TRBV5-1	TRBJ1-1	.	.	CASSSLRGRAEAFF	TGCGCCAGCAGCTCACTAAGGGGTCGCGCTGAAGCTTTCTTT